This T cell receptor (beta chain) was captured by sequencing in a study of cytomegalovirus exposure and HLA in healthy donors. Study outcomes and limitations: Altogether, around 160 TCR beta chains were recorded as cytomegalovirus-associated. In an earlier analysis, in some 500 donors, most V segments appeared productive either ~87% or ~30% of the time. DRB1 had the most TCR associations and HLA-C the fewest, a later analysis found, with rates varying by HLA locus.

A multiplex PCR was run with 60 Vbeta primers and 13 Jbeta primers. Profiled with immunoSEQ multiplex PCR; TCRdb holds only in-frame clones, not every one. Among some 130,000 clones, roughly 80% were seen once, and the ten largest hold roughly 4%. This CDR3 is 12 amino acids long. V was pared by 8 bases and J by 0 bases, with 6 bases between. Germline values: CDR1 SEHNR, CDR2 FQNEAQ (reference sequence). Regarding this clone: The antigen is unknown.

Healthy bone marrow donors made up the donor group. V usage is TRBV7-9 and J usage is TRBJ2-3; D call uncertain. The sequence came from a woman aged 40 to 50 in good health and CMV-seronegative. Sequencing was done on a sample of PBMCs. CDR3 bases: TGTGCCAGCGTGGCTAGCACAGATACGCAGTATTTT. Amino acid sequence: CASVASTDTQYF.